This TCR beta chain is drawn from a study of cytomegalovirus exposure and HLA in healthy donors (dated by TCRdb to about 2017). In the study overall: In an earlier analysis of under 750 of the donors, 250 to 300 Gb of sequence data and 90 million to 130 million unique TCR beta sequences from about 179 million T cells were reported. Using immunosequencing, the study profiled T cell repertoires from around 680 subjects and related those repertoires to cytomegalovirus serostatus. The study combined high-throughput TCR immunosequencing, statistical association of individual TCRs with disease status, and machine learning to predict cytomegalovirus infection status. Every discovery cohort repertoire had been produced on one sequencing platform. In the later analysis, no new phenotypic data were used to find candidate immune exposures; instead, reliance was placed on TCR beta sequences and their occurrence across donors. A later analysis re-examined previously published TCR beta repertoires from 500 to 700 donors and added high-resolution HLA genotyping to investigate patterns of TCR occurrence. Four or five DR-DQ haplotypes were handled as single units for association and clustering, since linkage in the cohort was strong. The study aimed to test whether signatures of past pathogen exposure could be identified by cataloging public T cell receptors. To decide whether each TCR beta V gene segment behaved as functional or pseudogenic, an earlier analysis of 587 of the donors relied on high-throughput TCR beta sequencing. An early release that covered several hundred HLA-typed donors contained approximately 320 gigabases of sequencing data and 85 million to 100 million unique TCR sequences. A separate validation cohort of some 130 different subjects was used in addition to the 666-subject first cohort. HLA typing included class I and class II loci at four-digit resolution. Donor age, sex, ethnicity and CMV serostatus were compiled alongside the repertoire data. Among approximately 370 genotyped donors of the cohort, an average of roughly 230,000 unique TCR beta nucleotide sequences was sequenced per donor, of which about 18% were non-productive. Typing coverage differed by locus: A, B, C, DRB1 and DQB1 were typed in roughly 620-630 donors, DQA1 in approximately 520, DPA1 in some 600, and DPB1 in around 490. Genome-wide SNP genotypes for about 60% of the 666 donors were used in a later genetic analysis, which treated that subset as a discovery cohort. The genetic ancestry cluster associated with self-reported Caucasian donors included over 65% of the roughly 400 genotyped donors. Study-wide findings and limitations: In a later analysis, some 17,000 TCR beta sequences were associated with specific HLA alleles at a false discovery rate of 0.05. Only TCR beta chains were sequenced in this cohort, and the absence of alpha or paired-chain data limited detectable features. Because some donors lacked HLA typing at each locus, the association tests relied only on the typed subset. It was suggested by the authors that the approach could potentially be generalized to other disease states and immunological phenotypes. Immune exposure information for the cohort was limited to CMV serostatus. Across donors, most TCR sequences were observed very rarely, whereas some public TCRs were present in many individuals. V-gene and J-gene trimming of TCR beta chains was associated with a missense DCLRE1C variant in a later genetic analysis, and the association was replicated in an independent cohort. A later analysis found that TCR association rates varied across HLA loci, with DRB1 alleles showing the most associated TCRs and HLA-C alleles the fewest. In vitro tests confirmed that a few of the cytomegalovirus-associated TCR beta chains recognize cytomegalovirus antigens. The presence/absence analyses assumed that sequencing depth was roughly uniform across donors, and that assumption may not be true. A later analysis reported that several top co-occurrence clusters appeared linked to parvovirus B19, influenza, CMV and Epstein-Barr virus. A later genetic analysis reported fewer N-insertions in productive TCRs among donors in an Asian-associated ancestry cluster than the approximately 670-donor mean. Assigning TCR associations to individual alleles was difficult when HLA alleles, especially DR and DQ, strongly co-occurred. A cluster of highly shared sequence variants was judged likely to represent a technical artifact of the sequencing pipeline. Some 16 rarely observed V segments, including chromosome 9 orphons, were excluded from the earlier analysis of 550 to 700 of the donors because counts were too low. In a later analysis, most CMV-associated TCR beta chains were found to appear HLA-restricted, with HLA associations seemingly driven largely by CMV exposure. Compared with equally common non-associated chains, HLA-associated TCR beta chains in a later analysis were more clonally expanded and had lower generation probabilities. Cytomegalovirus status was reported to be diagnosed by the classifier with high specificity and sensitivity in both the original and validation cohorts. The 87-base-pair reads could not distinguish some IMGT-functional V segments, including TRBV6-2 and TRBV6-3, so those segments were excluded. In an earlier analysis of roughly 560 of the donors, most TCR beta V segments were observed in productive rearrangements about 87% or about 30% of the time, broadly matching IMGT annotations. Correlated functional status among segregating V segments might be attributable to linkage disequilibrium, but an unknown experimental factor could not be ruled out. A further reported finding was that TCR beta sequences accurately predicted the HLA-A and HLA-B alleles for most subjects in the first cohort. The study gave a list of about 160 TCR beta chains associated with cytomegalovirus.

From the cysteine through the phenylalanine, the CDR3 covers 19 amino acids. Of all the DNA, just the CDR3 is kept, 57 bases in frame from base 1. Unmatched junction bases come to 14, with V trimmed by 4 bases and J by 4 bases. The germline V gene (reference sequence) yields WNHNN for CDR1 and SYGVQD for CDR2. Receptor libraries were prepared by the immunoSEQ multiplex PCR assay. For the multiplex PCR, a mixture combining 60 forward primers for TCR Vbeta segments and 13 reverse primers for TCR Jbeta segments was used. The CDR3 region of rearranged TCR beta genes was amplified from genomic DNA with a multiplex PCR assay. The amplified TCR beta libraries were sequenced on the Illumina HiSeq System as 87-base-pair reads. Turning to the authors' computational methods: Across the 500 to 700 repertoires, a later analysis counted 80 million or so unique TCR beta chains, around 11 million of which were shared by at least two donors. Raw reads were error-corrected and collapsed into unique sequences with a nearest-neighbor algorithm that merged closely related sequences to remove PCR and sequencing errors. CDR3 sequences were aligned to IMGT reference sequences to assign V, D and J gene segments. For a sequence to be retained, at least a six-nucleotide match to both a V gene segment and a J gene segment was required. A rearrangement was called productive if the CDR3 had no stop codons and remained in frame with V and J, and every other rearrangement was called non-productive. Following IMGT convention, CDR3 was defined as the stretch from the second conserved V-encoded cysteine to the conserved J-encoded phenylalanine. In an earlier analysis of 587 of the donors, sequences lacking an unambiguous match to a single V gene segment were excluded. An earlier analysis of about 590 of the donors classified V segments as functional when productive rearrangements were above 56.7% and as segregating when the standard deviation between donors was above 5%. A statistical classification framework was built for diagnosing cytomegalovirus status from the catalog of TCR beta chain sequences. V and J gene assignment, in a later analysis, came from comparing TCR nucleotide sequences with IMGT/GENE-DB human TR gene sequences. Using the TCRdist pipeline, a later analysis assigned CDR3 sequences along with most-parsimonious VDJ recombination scenarios. In a later analysis, every TCR beta chain was defined by the combination of its CDR3 amino acid sequence and its V-gene family, and reads without a unique V-gene family were dropped. A later analysis removed roughly 590 highly shared, low-generation-probability nucleotide sequences to deal with suspected cross-contamination and a sequencing artifact. In a later analysis, a clonal expansion index for each public chain was calculated from normalized within-repertoire ranks of inferred template counts. Generation probabilities in a later analysis came from a VDJ recombination model fitted to out-of-frame rearrangements, and those results were checked against IGoR. In a later analysis, hypergeometric tests were used to score TCR-TCR, TCR-HLA and TCR-CMV co-occurrence, with a repertoire-size bias correction applied to TCR pairs. False discovery rates were estimated in a later analysis by permuting HLA or CMV assignments 20 times. In a later analysis, co-occurring TCRs were grouped using DBSCAN, with TCRdist sequence similarity added in when clustering inside HLA-allele-positive subsets. Repertoires with fewer than 30,000 or more than 120,000 public chains were left out of co-occurrence clustering, as were about five repertoires with anomalous nucleotide sharing. TCRdb mirrors the immuneACCESS table, restricted to in-frame sequences. Some clones are absent from its copies; in checked studies, under half trace to an unresolved V gene, and the reason for the others is unknown. The V and J calls and the clone size are those of that table, but D and trimming were determined from the DNA. For this sample the table gives under 150,000 clones, of which around 79% were detected only once. The top ten clones comprise 6.5% to 8% of the sample.

About this clone: The antigen it recognizes is unknown. Base qualities are not provided; no much larger clone lies one nucleotide away.

The cohort consisted of 650 to 850 healthy bone marrow donors. At the time of sampling, every cohort member was nominally healthy, though immune exposures that went unrecorded were likely present. The donor was CMV seropositive and was included in the group of 250 to 300 seropositive cohort members. Every donor gave a peripheral blood sample, and the peripheral blood mononuclear cells from that sample were used for TCR beta sequencing. The Qiagen DNeasy Blood Extraction Kit was used to extract genomic DNA from the blood cell samples. Sequenced sample: PBMCs. The receptor comes from a woman aged 40 to 50 in good health and CMV-seropositive. The rearranged chain carries TRBV10-1 and TRBJ2-3; 13 bases in the junction line up with TRBD2. The DNA sequence reads TGCGCCAGCAGTGTGGCTCCTATATCGGGACTAGCGGGGTCAGATACGCAGTATTTT. It translates as CASSVAPISGLAGSDTQYF.